This passage covers 28 T cell receptor beta chains from one sample sequenced in a study of graft-versus-host responses after intestinal transplantation (dated by TCRdb to the early 2020s). Library preparation used the immunoSEQ multiplex PCR assay. The table comes from immuneACCESS by way of TCRdb, which keeps in-frame sequences with V and J called. Part of the clones is missing from these tables; in studies checked, under half for an unresolved V gene and the rest for unknown reasons. For this sample the table gives around 13,000 clones, of which 93% were detected only once. Around 4% of the sample is in the top ten clones. The specimen comprised PBMCs, sampled 950 to 1,300 days after intestinal transplantation. The receptors here all came from a human patient who received an intestinal transplant, so some T cells may come from the graft donor.

This chain uses TRBV7-9 with TRBJ1-1; no firm D call. The CDR3 length is 13 residues. Germline CDR1 is SEHNR and CDR2 is FQNEAQ (reference sequence). V gave up 1 base and J gave up 4 bases, with 7 bases separating them. The DNA of the CDR3 is TGTGCCAGCAGCTTAGGGTTCGGCACTGAAGCTTTCTTT. Translated, it gives CASSLGFGTEAFF. Drawing the rest from reference TRBV7-9 and TRBJ1-1, the complete variable domain is DTGVSQNPRHKITKRGQNVTFRCDPISEHNRLYWYRQTLGQGPEFLTYFQNEAQLEKSRLLSDRFSAERPKGSFSTLEIQRTEQGDSAMYLCASSLGFGTEAFFGQGTRLTVV.

The chain employs TRBV7-2 and TRBJ1-5, with D perhaps TRBD1 (6 bases). The CDR3 is 14 residues long. Germline values: CDR1 SGHTA, CDR2 FQGNSA. With 1 base removed from V and 9 bases from J, the gap between germline ends came to 13 bases. The DNA of the CDR3 is TGTGCCAGCAGCTTAGTTGGAGGGGGGAGGCCCCAGCATTTT. This translates into CASSLVGGGRPQHF.

This clone was recorded a few times. The J gene is TRBJ2-5, the V gene TRBV15, with D uncertain. The CDR3 is 16 residues long. V was pared by 1 base and J by 1 base, with 13 bases between. Germline CDR1 LNHNV, CDR2 YYDKDF (reference sequence). The CDR3 sequence is CATSRGSWGPQETQYF. The CDR3 DNA reads as TGTGCCACCAGCAGAGGTAGTTGGGGTCCCCAAGAGACCCAGTACTTC.

This chain links TRBV9 with TRBJ2-3, with D perhaps matching TRBD1 (5 bases). There are 14 residues in the CDR3. Germline CDR1 reads SGDLS; CDR2 reads YYNGEE. The V gene lost 4 bases and the J gene lost 4 bases, with 13 bases spanning the gap. CDR3 DNA: TGTGCCAGCAGCTACCTCAGGGTGGCAGATACGCAGTATTTT. Translated: CASSYLRVADTQYF.

The gene calls are TRBV6-1 and TRBJ1-3, with no clear D. V was cut by 7 bases and J by 0 bases, with 7 bases left in between. CDR1 is MNHNS and CDR2 is SASEGT in the germline V gene. The length of the CDR3 is 13 residues. The CDR3 protein is CASTGISGNTIYF. The CDR3 coding sequence is TGTGCCAGCACGGGGATCTCTGGAAACACCATATATTTT.

This rearrangement joins TRBV18 to TRBJ1-6; D gene unclear. The germline V gene encodes CDR1 KGHSH and CDR2 LQKENI. V was shortened by 0 bases and J by 7 bases, with 10 bases between the two germline ends. The CDR3 consists of 15 residues. The CDR3 here is CASSPPMGNNSPLHF. The DNA of the CDR3 is TGTGCCAGCTCACCACCGATGGGGAACAATTCACCCCTCCACTTT.

V is TRBV19 and J is TRBJ1-3, with D hard to call. The CDR3 loop spans 10 amino acids. Trimming shortened V by 7 bases and J by 2 bases, and 0 bases separated the two germline ends. Looked up from germline, CDR1 is LNHDA and CDR2 is SQIVND (reference sequence). This chain's CDR3 is CASTGNTIYF. The CDR3 DNA sequence: TGTGCCAGTACTGGAAACACCATATATTTT. Looking up the rest from reference TRBV19 and TRBJ1-3 gives the full variable domain: DGGITQSPKYLFRKEGQNVTLSCEQNLNHDAMYWYRQDPGQGLRLIYYSQIVNDFQKGDIAEGYSVSREKKESFPLTVTSAQKNPTAFYLCASTGNTIYFGEGSWLTVV.

This chain joins TRBV11-1 and TRBJ2-3; 9 nucleotides align to TRBD1. From germline, CDR1 is SGHAT and CDR2 FQDESV (reference sequence). V shed 2 bases, J shed 4 bases, and the junction held 10 bases outside the gene matches. CDR3 length: 17 residues. The CDR3 spells CASSLRGNRGLADTQYF. CDR3 DNA: TGTGCCAGCAGCTTACGGGGAAACAGGGGGCTAGCAGATACGCAGTATTTT.

The chain employs TRBV9 and TRBJ2-7; weak D call: TRBD2 (6 bases). The CDR3 consists of 14 residues. V lost 4 bases to trimming and J lost 3 bases, with 14 bases between them. From germline, CDR1 is SGDLS and CDR2 YYNGEE. In DNA form, the CDR3 reads TGTGCCAGCAGCCCCATCGGACTATTCTACGAGCAGTACTTC. Amino acid sequence: CASSPIGLFYEQYF. The complete variable domain, with remaining parts taken from reference TRBV9 and TRBJ2-7, reads DSGVTQTPKHLITATGQRVTLRCSPRSGDLSVYWYQQSLDQGLQFLIQYYNGEERAKGNILERFSAQQFPDLHSELNLSSLELGDSALYFCASSPIGLFYEQYFGPGTRLTVT.

The CDR3 sequence is CASSDNSGANVLTF. The CDR3 DNA follows: TGTGCCAGCAGTGACAACTCTGGGGCCAACGTCCTGACTTTC. The V call is TRBV6-4, the J call TRBJ2-6; D is uncertain. With 2 bases removed from V and 0 bases from J, the gap between germline ends came to 2 bases. The CDR3 has 14 residues. Germline CDR1 is MRHNA and CDR2 is SNTAGT.

This chain uses TRBV18 with TRBJ1-1; 9 bases fit TRBD1. V trimming: 3 bases; J trimming: 7 bases; junction bases outside the gene matches: 12. From germline, CDR1 is KGHSH and CDR2 LQKENI. This CDR3 region has 16 residues. DNA of the CDR3: TGTGCCAGCTCACCGGGGACAGGGCGGTTCGAGTTTGAAGCTTTCTTT. It codes for CASSPGTGRFEFEAFF.

The chain links TRBV2 to TRBJ1-2; D remains ambiguous. Germline V gene lookup returns CDR1 SNHLY and CDR2 FYNNEI. CDR3 length: 14 residues. Trimming took off 7 bases at V and 0 bases at J, with 12 bases between the two ends. This CDR3 reads CASNGRQTNYGYTF. DNA for the CDR3: TGTGCCAGCAACGGGCGGCAAACTAACTATGGCTACACCTTC.

The rearrangement joins TRBV6-4 to TRBJ1-1, with TRBD1 identical over 9 bases. The germline gives CDR1 MRHNA, CDR2 SNTAGT. The V and J ends lost 0 bases and 5 bases, in that order; junction bases with no gene match: 7. The length of the CDR3 is 16 residues. This CDR3 reads CASSDSPGTGKTEAFF. In DNA form, the CDR3 reads TGTGCCAGCAGTGACTCCCCCGGGACAGGGAAGACTGAAGCTTTCTTT.

The chain combines TRBV29-1 with TRBJ2-6; 7 nucleotides line up with TRBD2. The CDR3 totals 15 residues. Germline lookup yields CDR1 SQVTM and CDR2 ANQGSEA. The V and J ends lost 8 bases and 0 bases, in that order; junction bases with no gene match: 7. For the CDR3, the DNA is TGCAGCATCATAGCGGGCGGCTCTGGGGCCAACGTCCTGACTTTC. Amino acids: CSIIAGGSGANVLTF.

The chain combines TRBV27 with TRBJ1-5, with 7 bases lining up with TRBD1. The CDR3 consists of 19 residues. CDR1 and CDR2 from the germline V gene are MNHEY and SMNVEV (reference sequence). V shed 2 bases and J 5 bases; nucleotides not matched to a gene: 18. CDR3 amino acids: CASSLTFRDRDHGYQPQHF. The CDR3 DNA sequence: TGTGCCAGCAGTTTAACCTTCCGAGACAGGGACCATGGGTATCAGCCCCAGCATTTT.

This chain connects TRBV25-1 to TRBJ1-5, with 9 bases fitting TRBD1. The germline V gene has CDR1 MGHDK and CDR2 SYGVNS. The CDR3 has 13 amino acids. The V gene end was trimmed by 4 bases and the J gene end by 5 bases; junction bases not matched to a gene: 0. CDR3 sequence: CASSGTGDQPQHF. CDR3 bases: TGTGCCAGCAGTGGGACAGGGGATCAGCCCCAGCATTTT. Variable domain in full (rest from reference TRBV25-1 and TRBJ1-5): EADIYQTPRYLVIGTGKKITLECSQTMGHDKMYWYQQDPGMELHLIHYSYGVNSTEKGDLSSESTVSRIRTEHFPLTLESARPSHTSQYLCASSGTGDQPQHFGDGTRLSIL.

The chain recombines TRBV7-9 with TRBJ1-4; a possible D gene is TRBD1 (6 bases). Germline CDR1 and CDR2: SEHNR and FQNEAQ (reference sequence). Trimming took 5 bases from V and 1 from J, leaving 20 bases between them. The CDR3 is 18 amino acids. CDR3 bases: TGTGCCAGCAGCGGCAGAACAGGGAGATTGATAACTAATGAAAAACTGTTTTTT. Translated: CASSGRTGRLITNEKLFF.

This chain joins TRBV6-5 and TRBJ2-3; 9 bases map to TRBD2. The V gene end was trimmed by 2 bases and the J gene end by 4 bases; junction bases not matched to a gene: 7. From germline, CDR1 is MNHEY and CDR2 SVGAGI. The CDR3 length is 16 residues. CDR3 in amino acids: CASSYGAGGPPDTQYF. DNA for the CDR3: TGTGCCAGCAGTTACGGGGCGGGGGGGCCTCCAGATACGCAGTATTTT.

A single count supports this clone. V usage is TRBV2 and J usage is TRBJ1-1; D unresolved. The CDR3 totals 15 residues. The V end lost 3 bases, the J end lost 2 bases, and 13 bases lay between the germline ends. Germline V gives CDR1 SNHLY, CDR2 FYNNEI. The CDR3 protein is CASSDRGSRNTEAFF. CDR3 in DNA: TGTGCCAGCAGTGACCGAGGCAGCCGAAACACTGAAGCTTTCTTT. Complete variable domain (other parts from reference TRBV2 and TRBJ1-1): EPEVTQTPSHQVTQMGQEVILRCVPISNHLYFYWYRQILGQKVEFLVSFYNNEISEKSEIFDDQFSVERPDGSNFTLKIRSTKLEDSAMYFCASSDRGSRNTEAFFGQGTRLTVV.

In this sample, this clone turned up once. CDR3 nucleotide sequence: TGCGCCAGCAGCTTGCCACTCTTCGAGGGATTGAGCAATCAGCCCCAGCATTTT. This gives the protein CASSLPLFEGLSNQPQHF. J is TRBJ1-5 and V is TRBV5-1, with D hard to call. In germline, CDR1 is SGHRS, CDR2 YFSETQ. The CDR3 length is 18 residues. V lost 1 base and J lost 1, with 18 bases in between.

The V and J genes are TRBV14 and TRBJ2-1; TRBD1 matches 12 bases. The trim removed 4 bases at V and 7 bases at J, leaving 17 bases unmatched. The CDR3 extends over 19 amino acids. Per germline, CDR1 SGHDN and CDR2 FVKESK. Written as DNA, the CDR3 is TGTGCCAGCAGCCGCGGTATGGGGGCGGGACAGGGGGCAAGAAATGAGCAGTTCTTC. This codes for CASSRGMGAGQGARNEQFF.

The chain joins TRBV5-5 to TRBJ1-1, with 10 bases identical to TRBD1. CDR3 length equals 15 residues. The V gene's germline CDR1 is SGHKS and CDR2 YYEKEE (reference sequence). The V gene end was trimmed by 4 bases and the J gene end by 3 bases; junction bases not matched to a gene: 6. This chain's CDR3 is CASSPWTGGDTEAFF. CDR3 DNA sequence: TGTGCCAGCAGCCCCTGGACAGGGGGGGACACTGAAGCTTTCTTT.

The chain is built from TRBV10-2 and TRBJ2-5, with D unclear. This CDR3 is built from 13 residues. V shed 3 bases and J shed 2 bases, with 7 bases lying between them. Germline V gene sequence: CDR1 WSHSY, CDR2 SAAADI. The CDR3 sequence is CASSDNTQETQYF. CDR3 bases: TGCGCCAGCAGTGATAACACTCAAGAGACCCAGTACTTC.

J is TRBJ2-3 and V is TRBV6-4; D unresolved. Trimming removed 4 bases at V and 0 bases at J, with 8 bases between. The germline CDR1 and CDR2 sequences are MRHNA and SNTAGT. This CDR3 is 14 amino acids long. DNA for the CDR3: TGTGCCAGCAGTGGGTCGGCTAGCACAGATACGCAGTATTTT. This translates into CASSGSASTDTQYF.

This chain uses TRBV7-2 with TRBJ2-7; the match to TRBD2 covers 8 bases. J gave up 3 bases and V 4 bases, and 8 bases lay outside the gene matches. CDR3 size: 15 residues. Germline CDR1 reads SGHTA; CDR2 reads FQGNSA. CDR3 nucleotides: TGTGCCAGCAGCTCCCAGGGCGGGGGGATCTACGAGCAGTACTTC. This encodes CASSSQGGGIYEQYF.

The table lists this clone with a few counts. The chain joins TRBV2 to TRBJ2-2; the match to TRBD2 covers 8 bases. This CDR3 is built from 15 residues. Unmatched junction bases numbered 5, after V lost 4 bases and J lost 4 bases. Germline loops: CDR1 SNHLY, CDR2 FYNNEI. CDR3 protein: CASSVDSGATGELFF. DNA for the CDR3: TGTGCCAGCAGTGTGGATAGCGGGGCCACCGGGGAGCTGTTTTTT.

J is TRBJ1-1 and V is TRBV15; the D gene is possibly TRBD1 (6 bases). The germline V and J ends were trimmed by 5 bases and 2 bases, with 15 bases remaining between them. The CDR3 contains 15 residues. In germline, CDR1 is LNHNV, CDR2 YYDKDF (reference sequence). The DNA of the CDR3 is TGTGCCACCAGCGGTACAGGGTACGATAACACTGAAGCTTTCTTT. It is translated as CATSGTGYDNTEAFF.

This clone was observed once. V and J are TRBV5-4 and TRBJ2-3; no reliable D call. Germline V lookup: CDR1 SGHNT, CDR2 YYREEE (reference sequence). The CDR3 extends over 13 amino acids. V lost 0 bases, J lost 2 bases, and 4 bases lay in between. CDR3 sequence reads: CASSLAPTDTQYF. The CDR3, as DNA: TGTGCCAGCAGCTTGGCTCCCACAGATACGCAGTATTTT.